A single sample gave rise to the 16 T cell receptor beta chains below, sequenced in a study of blood T cell repertoires in COVID-19. The assay was immunoSEQ multiplex PCR, and TCRdb's table has in-frame clones only and misses some. This sample has around 27,000 clones, with 83% found just once. The sample comprised peripheral blood. These receptors all come from a man in his 70s with active COVID-19.

The gene calls are TRBV19 and TRBJ2-1; 7 positions match TRBD1. Germline loops: CDR1 LNHDA, CDR2 SQIVND (reference sequence). CDR3 length: 15 residues. Trimming cost V 6 bases and J 9 bases; bases outside gene matches: 14. As DNA, the CDR3 is TGTGCCAGTAGCATCGCGTTGAGGGGGCCGAGTGAGCAGTTCTTC. As protein: CASSIALRGPSEQFF.

V is TRBV2 and J is TRBJ2-1, with D tentatively TRBD1 (6 bases). The CDR3 is made up of 15 amino acids. Germline V CDR1 and CDR2: SNHLY, FYNNEI. Between the trimmed V and J ends, which lost 6 bases and 7 bases, there was a span of 19 bases. As DNA, the CDR3 is TGTGCCAGCAGCCACCCAGGGGACCATGGTAATGAGCAGTTCTTC. Protein sequence: CASSHPGDHGNEQFF.

CDR3 sequence (DNA): TGTGCCAGTAGTTCGGACAGGAACAACTTCCAAGCTAACTATGGCTACACCTTC. Protein: CASSSDRNNFQANYGYTF. The rearrangement uses TRBV19 and TRBJ1-2, with 7 nucleotides matching TRBD1. V gave up 5 bases and J gave up 0 bases; unmatched junction bases: 15. The CDR3 covers 18 residues. Per germline, CDR1 LNHDA and CDR2 SQIVND (reference sequence).

V is TRBV18 and J is TRBJ2-1; D is undetermined. Germline V lookup: CDR1 KGHSH, CDR2 LQKENI. The ends were cut back, 3 bases at V and 1 base at J, with 13 bases in the middle. The CDR3 loop spans 16 amino acids. DNA of the CDR3: TGTGCCAGCTCACCCTTCGCAGGTGCTTCCTACAATGAGCAGTTCTTC. This translates into CASSPFAGASYNEQFF.

V and J are TRBV19 and TRBJ2-3, with D maybe TRBD2 (5 bases). Germline V gives CDR1 LNHDA, CDR2 SQIVND (reference sequence). The CDR3 consists of 14 residues. V lost 5 bases, J lost 4 bases, and 13 bases lay in between. This CDR3 reads CASSLMGAADTQYF. The DNA of the CDR3 is TGTGCCAGTAGTTTGATGGGAGCAGCAGATACGCAGTATTTT.

For the CDR3, the DNA is TGCGCCAGCAGCCCCGGACAGGGGGCTAATGAAAAACTGTTTTTT. This codes for CASSPGQGANEKLFF. The rearrangement links TRBV5-1 to TRBJ1-4, with 10 nucleotides matching TRBD1. The trim removed 4 bases at V and 3 bases at J, leaving 3 bases unmatched. CDR1 is SGHRS and CDR2 is YFSETQ in the germline V gene. This CDR3 is built from 15 residues.

This chain joins TRBV10-2 and TRBJ1-1; the D is unclear. Germline V gene sequence: CDR1 WSHSY, CDR2 SAAADI. Between the trimmed V and J ends, which lost 4 bases and 2 bases, there was a span of 2 bases. The CDR3 has 11 amino acids. CDR3: CASSANTEAFF. The DNA for the CDR3 is TGCGCCAGCAGTGCAAACACTGAAGCTTTCTTT.

The rearrangement uses TRBV18 and TRBJ1-5; 7 bases match TRBD1. This CDR3 is built from 15 residues. The germline V gene has CDR1 KGHSH and CDR2 LQKENI. After removal of 2 bases from V and 6 bases from J, the junction contained 7 bases not matched to a gene. The CDR3 here is CASSPGPTGVQPQHF. The CDR3 nucleotides are TGTGCCAGCTCACCAGGGCCCACAGGGGTTCAGCCCCAGCATTTT.

This clone occurred a few times. The chain carries TRBV15 and TRBJ1-2, with D unclear. Germline V gene sequence: CDR1 LNHNV, CDR2 YYDKDF (reference sequence). This CDR3 has 14 amino acids. V gave up 0 bases and J gave up 5 bases, with 10 bases separating them. CDR3 sequence: CATSRDRGGYGYTF. CDR3 nucleotides: TGTGCCACCAGCAGAGATCGTGGAGGATATGGCTACACCTTC.

V gene TRBV28 combines with J gene TRBJ1-1; perhaps TRBD1 as D (6 bases). Germline assignment: CDR1 MDHEN and CDR2 SYDVKM. V was trimmed by 5 bases and J by 4 bases, leaving 14 bases between them. This CDR3 contains 14 residues. CDR3: CASSPNTGITEAFF. The CDR3 DNA reads TGTGCCAGCAGTCCCAATACAGGGATCACTGAAGCTTTCTTT.

CDR3 residues: CSVPTLTTPREQFF. The CDR3 nucleotides read TGCAGCGTCCCCACCTTGACTACCCCCCGGGAGCAGTTCTTC. The chain has TRBV29-1 and TRBJ2-1, with D possibly TRBD2 on 5 matching bases. Trimming pared 6 bases from V and 10 bases from J, leaving 22 bases between. The CDR3 is 14 amino acids. CDR1 is SQVTM, CDR2 ANQGSEA, per germline.

The chain couples TRBV24-1 to TRBJ1-1; D perhaps matches TRBD1 (5 bases). The ends were cut back, 4 bases at V and 5 bases at J, with 16 bases in the middle. Germline V gene sequence: CDR1 KGHDR, CDR2 SFDVKD. This CDR3 contains 15 residues. CDR3 sequence: CATSDGGKGRTEAFF. CDR3 bases: TGTGCCACCAGTGACGGGGGGAAGGGTCGGACTGAAGCTTTCTTT.

The chain has TRBV7-8 and TRBJ2-1; D perhaps matches TRBD2 (6 bases). The V gene's germline CDR1 is SGHVS and CDR2 FQNEAQ. CDR3 length equals 14 residues. The germline V and J ends were trimmed by 3 bases and 9 bases, with 15 bases remaining between them. The CDR3 sequence: CASSFGGGMSEQFF. The CDR3 nucleotides read TGTGCCAGCAGCTTTGGTGGGGGGATGAGTGAGCAGTTCTTC. Looking up the rest from reference TRBV7-8 and TRBJ2-1 gives the full variable domain: GAGVSQSPRYKVAKRGQDVALRCDPISGHVSLFWYQQALGQGPEFLTYFQNEAQLDKSGLPSDRFFAERPEGSVSTLKIQRTQQEDSAVYLCASSFGGGMSEQFFGPGTRLTVL.

The rearrangement joins TRBV10-2 to TRBJ2-3; 10 nucleotides align to TRBD2. The V gene end was trimmed by 5 bases and the J gene end by 1 base; junction bases not matched to a gene: 6. Germline-derived CDR1 and CDR2 are WSHSY and SAAADI. This CDR3 comprises 16 residues. The CDR3 nucleotides read TGCGCCAGCAGTATTGCTAGCGGGGGCCGCACAGATACGCAGTATTTT. It specifies CASSIASGGRTDTQYF.

This rearrangement joins TRBV4-1 to TRBJ2-1, with D perhaps TRBD2 (5 bases). Germline V CDR1 and CDR2: MGHRA, YSYEKL. V lost 0 bases to trimming and J lost 0 bases, with 12 bases between them. The CDR3 is 17 residues long. CDR3 coding DNA: TGCGCCAGCAGCCAAGAAGGACTCCGAAGCTCCTACAATGAGCAGTTCTTC. Amino acid sequence: CASSQEGLRSSYNEQFF.

This sequence joins TRBV9 and TRBJ1-4; maybe TRBD1 (5 bases). The germline CDR1 and CDR2 sequences are SGDLS and YYNGEE. CDR3 length: 16 residues. Trimming took 0 bases from V and 0 from J, leaving 9 bases between them. The CDR3 is CASSVGRDTTNEKLFF. DNA for the CDR3: TGTGCCAGCAGCGTAGGCAGGGATACAACTAATGAAAAACTGTTTTTT.